The rows below give T cell receptor beta chains drawn from one sample of a study of blood T cell repertoires in COVID-19. The method was immunoSEQ multiplex PCR; TCRdb's version includes in-frame clones alone and lacks a portion of them. This sample carries hundreds of thousands of clones, under 90% of them seen once, and the ten largest clones take approximately 2%. The sequenced sample consisted of peripheral blood. These receptors all come from a woman between 25 and 40 years old with COVID-19, enrolled during active disease. Both conserved end residues are part of each CDR3. D genes are given only for firm matches. Part of the rows lack a size; the others show once, few, many or a class for expanded clones.

TRBV3-1/TRBV3-2,TRBJ2-1,NA,NA,CASSQYMGQGNSLGKYNEQFF,TGTGCCAGCAGCCAGTACATGGGGCAGGGGAATTCCCTGGGGAAGTACAATGAGCAGTTCTTC
TRBV2,TRBJ2-2,NA,NA,CASSVLRGGGTGELFF,TGTGCCAGCAGTGTTTTAAGAGGTGGTGGCACCGGGGAGCTGTTTTTT
TRBV19,TRBJ1-2,NA,TRBD1,CASSMGLRGLGGYTF,TGTGCCAGTAGTATGGGTTTGAGGGGGCTTGGGGGCTACACCTTC
TRBV4-1,TRBJ1-1,once,NA,CASSLGGNTEAFF,TGCGCCAGCAGCCTCGGGGGGAACACTGAAGCTTTCTTT
TRBV6-5,TRBJ1-1,NA,NA,CASSLQPKVTEAFF,TGTGCCAGCAGTTTACAGCCGAAGGTGACTGAAGCTTTCTTT
TRBV4-1,TRBJ1-5,NA,NA,CASSQAGRRNQPQHF,TGCGCCAGCAGCCAAGCAGGGCGTCGCAATCAGCCCCAGCATTTT
TRBV11-3,TRBJ2-2,NA,NA,CASSLVRTGELFF,TGTGCCAGCAGCTTAGTTCGTACCGGGGAGCTGTTTTTT
TRBV19,TRBJ2-2,NA,TRBD2,CASSFRLAGANTGELFF,TGTGCCAGTAGTTTTCGATTAGCGGGGGCGAACACCGGGGAGCTGTTTTTT
TRBV28,TRBJ1-4,NA,TRBD1,CASSSLTGEVEKLFF,TGTGCCAGCAGTTCCCTGACAGGGGAGGTTGAAAAACTGTTTTTT
TRBV19,TRBJ1-1,once,NA,CASSAESTEAFF,TGTGCCAGTAGCGCAGAATCCACTGAAGCTTTCTTT
TRBV24-1,TRBJ2-5,NA,TRBD1,CATSEEKQGGRETQYF,TGTGCCACCAGTGAGGAAAAACAGGGGGGCCGGGAGACCCAGTACTTC
TRBV7-8,TRBJ1-2,few,NA,CASSLGRFGGRGNYGYTF,TGTGCCAGCAGCTTAGGTAGATTTGGGGGGAGAGGCAACTATGGCTACACCTTC
TRBV7-7,TRBJ1-3,once,TRBD1,CASSSGTGSIGNTIYF,TGTGCCAGCAGCAGCGGGACAGGGTCCATCGGAAACACCATATATTTT